A selection of T cell receptor beta chains follows, all from one sample in a study of blood T cell repertoires in COVID-19. Sequencing was performed with immunoSEQ multiplex PCR; in TCRdb, only in-frame clones are kept and a portion is missing. The sample has 150,000 to 200,000 clones, approximately 88% seen once; the top ten hold 4%. Source material: peripheral blood. The source of these receptors is a woman in her twenties or thirties with acute or convalescent COVID-19. Both conserved end residues are part of each CDR3. A D gene is named only where the DNA matches it firmly. Clone size is stated in some rows and not others, as once, few, many or a class when expanded.

CDR3aa	abundance	d_gene	v_gene	j_gene
CASSTQYTEAFF	NA	NA	TRBV19	TRBJ1-1
CASSVVDGVGPGAKTGELFF	NA	NA	TRBV6-6	TRBJ2-2
CASSEGTYYGYTF	NA	NA	TRBV2	TRBJ1-2
CASSARLGSYNEQFF	NA	NA	TRBV3-1/TRBV3-2	TRBJ2-1
CSVGQGNQPQHF	once	TRBD1	TRBV29-1	TRBJ1-5
CASSYSITRSPGELFF	NA	NA	TRBV6-5	TRBJ2-2
CASSWQEGAFF	NA	NA	TRBV6-6	TRBJ1-1
CAWSVGRETQYF	NA	NA	TRBV30	TRBJ2-5
CASSLEDSTYNEQFF	NA	NA	TRBV5-1	TRBJ2-1
CASGSGFAYEQYF	NA	NA	TRBV19	TRBJ2-7
CASRVSGRAGYNEQFF	NA	TRBD2	TRBV27	TRBJ2-1
CASVASGPSYEQYF	NA	TRBD2	TRBV28	TRBJ2-7
CASSYSLRSSGNTIYF	NA	NA	TRBV6-5	TRBJ1-3
CASSLAFGGREADTQYF	NA	TRBD2	TRBV5-1	TRBJ2-3
CASRGLADTQYF	NA	NA	TRBV14	TRBJ2-3
CASSQGAASGRSREQYF	NA	TRBD2	TRBV4-2	TRBJ2-7
CASSFGSSNQPQHF	NA	NA	TRBV7-6	TRBJ1-5
CASTRLTQYF	NA	NA	TRBV2	TRBJ2-5
CASSFLPGNGYTF	few	NA	TRBV5-5	TRBJ1-2
CASSTRTRPYNEQFF	NA	TRBD2	TRBV28	TRBJ2-1
CASSTRVGTEAFF	NA	NA	TRBV12-3/TRBV12-4	TRBJ1-1
CASSGTRRSEQFF	NA	NA	TRBV28	TRBJ2-1
CAWSVRGRHSNEQFF	NA	NA	TRBV30	TRBJ2-1
CASSTGPYEQYF	NA	NA	TRBV18	TRBJ2-7
CASSQHDRDGYTF	NA	TRBD1	TRBV12-3/TRBV12-4	TRBJ1-2
CASSSRGAYEQYF	NA	NA	TRBV19	TRBJ2-7
CASSIGRAEKLFF	NA	NA	TRBV19	TRBJ1-4
CASSIVGGGELFF	NA	NA	TRBV19	TRBJ2-2
CASSRDSSYNSPLHF	NA	TRBD1	TRBV2	TRBJ1-6
CASRLGTSDTQYF	NA	TRBD2	TRBV27	TRBJ2-3
CASRLAYRQETQYF	NA	TRBD2	TRBV13	TRBJ2-5
CASSAGQGSEKLFF	NA	TRBD1	TRBV5-1	TRBJ1-4
CAWSVGAGGSTDTQYF	NA	TRBD2	TRBV30	TRBJ2-3